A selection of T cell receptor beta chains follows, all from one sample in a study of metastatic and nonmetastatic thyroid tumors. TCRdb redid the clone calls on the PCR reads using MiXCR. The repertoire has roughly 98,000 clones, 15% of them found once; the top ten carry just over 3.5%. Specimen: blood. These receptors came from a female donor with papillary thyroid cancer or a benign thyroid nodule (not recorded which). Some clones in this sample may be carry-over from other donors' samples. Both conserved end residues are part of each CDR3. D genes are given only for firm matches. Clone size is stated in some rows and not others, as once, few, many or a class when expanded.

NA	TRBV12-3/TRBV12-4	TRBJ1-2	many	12	TGTGCCAGCAGAACAGGGAACTATGGCTACACCTTC	CASRTGNYGYTF
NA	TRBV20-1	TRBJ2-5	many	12	TGCAGTGCTAGAATTGGGGACTGGACCCAGTACTTC	CSARIGDWTQYF
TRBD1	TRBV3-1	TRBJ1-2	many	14	TGTGCCAGCAGCCCTCCGACAGGGGTCTATGGCTACACCTTC	CASSPPTGVYGYTF
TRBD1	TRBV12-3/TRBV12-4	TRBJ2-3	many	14	TGTGCCAGCAGCAAAAGGGGGCTGGGAGATACGCAGTATTTT	CASSKRGLGDTQYF
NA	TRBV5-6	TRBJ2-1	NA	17	TGTGCCAGCATTATTCGAGGAGGGGGCGCAGGTCTAGTTGAGCAGTTCTTC	CASIIRGGGAGLVEQFF
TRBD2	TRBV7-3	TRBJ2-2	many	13	TGTGCCAGCAGACCTACGGGGGGCGGGGAGCTGTTTTTT	CASRPTGGGELFF
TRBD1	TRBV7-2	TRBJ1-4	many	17	TGTGCCAGCAGCTCGACCCTTCAGGGGGCAGCTAATGAAAAACTGTTTTTT	CASSSTLQGAANEKLFF
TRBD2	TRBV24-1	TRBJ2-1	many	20	TGTGCCACCAGTGACGCATTTGGGGCGACTAGCGGGGGCTCCTACAATGAGCAGTTCTTC	CATSDAFGATSGGSYNEQFF
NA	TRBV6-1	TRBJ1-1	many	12	TGTGCCAGCAGTCACAAGGGTGATCCGGCTTTCTTT	CASSHKGDPAFF
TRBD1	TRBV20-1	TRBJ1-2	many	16	TGCAGTGCTAGTAATCTAAGGACAGGGACTAACTATGGCTACACCTTC	CSASNLRTGTNYGYTF